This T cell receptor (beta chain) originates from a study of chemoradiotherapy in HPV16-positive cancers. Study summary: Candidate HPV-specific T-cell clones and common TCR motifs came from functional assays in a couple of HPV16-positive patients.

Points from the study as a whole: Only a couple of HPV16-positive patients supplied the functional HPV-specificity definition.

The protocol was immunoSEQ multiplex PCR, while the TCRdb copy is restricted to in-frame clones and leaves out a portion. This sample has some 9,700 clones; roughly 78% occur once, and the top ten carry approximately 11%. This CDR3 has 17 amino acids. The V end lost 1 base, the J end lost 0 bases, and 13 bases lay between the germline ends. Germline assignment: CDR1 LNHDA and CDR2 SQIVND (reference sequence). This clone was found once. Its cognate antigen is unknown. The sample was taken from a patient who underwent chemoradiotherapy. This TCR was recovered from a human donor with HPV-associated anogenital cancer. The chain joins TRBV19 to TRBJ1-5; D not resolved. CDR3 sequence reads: CASSIVQAGDSNQPQHF. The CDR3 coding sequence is TGTGCCAGTAGTATAGTACAAGCAGGCGATAGCAATCAGCCCCAGCATTTT.